This entry lists 6 T cell receptor beta chains sequenced from one sample in a study of graft-versus-host responses after intestinal transplantation. Assay used: immunoSEQ multiplex PCR; TCRdb lists only in-frame clones, some missing. The sample records 90,000 to 150,000 clones, roughly 95% being singletons. Antigens of these TCRs are unknown. The specimen was unstimulated CD8+ T cells sorted from spleen or lymph node cells, collected before intestinal transplant. These receptors all come from a human donor who received an intestinal transplant.

This rearrangement joins TRBV6-1 to TRBJ2-4; TRBD1 agrees at 7 bases. This CDR3 is 14 amino acids long. Germline V lookup: CDR1 MNHNS, CDR2 SASEGT. V lost 4 bases, J lost 7 bases, and 7 bases stayed unmatched. CDR3 DNA sequence: TGTGCCAGCAGTGTACGGACAGGCGGGAACATTCAGTACTTC. Protein: CASSVRTGGNIQYF.

This rearrangement joins TRBV6-1 to TRBJ2-7, with TRBD2 identical over 8 bases. The CDR3 loop spans 16 amino acids. Germline assignment: CDR1 MNHNS and CDR2 SASEGT. V was pared by 2 bases and J by 3 bases, with 9 bases of the junction left unmatched. CDR3 amino acids: CASSEPPGGRDYEQYF. The CDR3 coding sequence is TGTGCCAGCAGTGAACCTCCGGGGGGGAGGGACTACGAGCAGTACTTC.

Worth noting for this clone: Within the sample, other DNA sequences also encode this same CDR3. In nucleotides, the CDR3 is TGTGCCAGCAGTGACTATGGCGGAGAAAGCTCCTACGAGCAGTACTTC. Its translation: CASSDYGGESSYEQYF. The V and J genes are TRBV2 and TRBJ2-7; unclear D gene. Germline CDR1 SNHLY, CDR2 FYNNEI. The ends were cut back, 3 bases at V and 0 bases at J, with 15 bases in the middle. There are 16 residues in the CDR3.

In nucleotides, the CDR3 is TGTGCCAGCAGGAGGGGGTTTCACACCTACAATGAGCAGTTCTTC. Its protein is CASRRGFHTYNEQFF. The chain links TRBV28 to TRBJ2-1; D is possibly TRBD1 (6 bases). Germline lookup yields CDR1 MDHEN and CDR2 SYDVKM. This CDR3 is built from 15 residues. With 6 bases removed from V and 2 bases from J, the gap between germline ends came to 14 bases. The entire variable domain, with the rest obtained from reference TRBV28 and TRBJ2-1, is as follows: DVKVTQSSRYLVKRTGEKVFLECVQDMDHENMFWYRQDPGLGLRLIYFSYDVKMKEKGDIPEGYSVSREKKERFSLILESASTNQTSMYLCASRRGFHTYNEQFFGPGTRLTVL.

This chain joins TRBV2 and TRBJ2-1; D unresolved. Trimming cost V 4 bases and J 0 bases, with 7 bases left between them. Germline V CDR1 and CDR2: SNHLY, FYNNEI. This CDR3 contains 14 residues. CDR3 nucleotides: TGTGCCAGCAGTGCGGTTTTCTCCTACAATGAGCAGTTCTTC. Protein product: CASSAVFSYNEQFF.

This clone was found a few times. This chain connects TRBV4-1 to TRBJ1-4; no firm D call. The CDR3 consists of 14 residues. The V gene's germline CDR1 is MGHRA and CDR2 YSYEKL. V lost 1 base to trimming and J lost 6 bases, with 9 bases between them. Here the CDR3 reads CASSQADGDEKLFF. The CDR3 coding sequence is TGCGCCAGCAGCCAAGCCGACGGGGATGAAAAACTGTTTTTT.